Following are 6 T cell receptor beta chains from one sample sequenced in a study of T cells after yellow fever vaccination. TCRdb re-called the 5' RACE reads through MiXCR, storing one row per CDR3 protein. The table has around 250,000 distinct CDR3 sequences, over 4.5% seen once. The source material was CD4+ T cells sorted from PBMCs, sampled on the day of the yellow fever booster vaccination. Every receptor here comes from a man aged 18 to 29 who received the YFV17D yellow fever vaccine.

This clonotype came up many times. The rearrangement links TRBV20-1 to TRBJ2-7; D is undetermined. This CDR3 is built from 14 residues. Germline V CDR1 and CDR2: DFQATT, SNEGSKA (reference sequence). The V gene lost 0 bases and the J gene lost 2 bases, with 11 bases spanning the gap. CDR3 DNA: TGCAGTGCTAGAGATTCAGTAAGGCCCTACGAGCAGTACTTC. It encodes CSARDSVRPYEQYF.

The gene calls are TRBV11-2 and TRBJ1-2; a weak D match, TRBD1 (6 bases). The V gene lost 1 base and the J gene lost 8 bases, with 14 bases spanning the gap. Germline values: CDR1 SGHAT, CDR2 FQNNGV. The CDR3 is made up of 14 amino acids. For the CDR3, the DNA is TGTGCCAGCAGCTTAGCCCACAGGGAAGGCGGCTACACCTTC. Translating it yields CASSLAHREGGYTF.

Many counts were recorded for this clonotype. CDR3 amino acids: CSALPAVGAQPKHTGELFF. The CDR3, as DNA: TGCAGTGCTCTTCCGGCGGTCGGGGCGCAGCCGAAACACACCGGGGAGCTGTTTTTT. The chain carries TRBV20-1 and TRBJ2-2; D is possibly TRBD1 or TRBD2 (5 bases each). Germline lookup yields CDR1 DFQATT and CDR2 SNEGSKA (reference sequence). Trimming left V 5 bases short and J 3 bases short, with 28 bases between. This CDR3 is 19 amino acids long.

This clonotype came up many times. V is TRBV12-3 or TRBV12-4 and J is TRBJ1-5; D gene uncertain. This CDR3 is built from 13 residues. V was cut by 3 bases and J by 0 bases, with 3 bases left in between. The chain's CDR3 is CASSLTSNQPQHF. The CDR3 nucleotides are TGTGCCAGCAGTTTGACTAGCAATCAGCCCCAGCATTTT.

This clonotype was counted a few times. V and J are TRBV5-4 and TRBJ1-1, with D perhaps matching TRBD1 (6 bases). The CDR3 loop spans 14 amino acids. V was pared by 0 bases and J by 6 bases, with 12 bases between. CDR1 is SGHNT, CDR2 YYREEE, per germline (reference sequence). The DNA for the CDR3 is TGTGCCAGCAGCTTGGCGGACAGAGCCGCTGAAGCTTTCTTT. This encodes CASSLADRAAEAFF.

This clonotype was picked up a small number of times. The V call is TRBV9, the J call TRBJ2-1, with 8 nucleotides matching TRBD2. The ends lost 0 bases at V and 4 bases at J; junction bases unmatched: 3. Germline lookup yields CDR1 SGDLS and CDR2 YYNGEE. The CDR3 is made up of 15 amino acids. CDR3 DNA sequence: TGTGCCAGCAGCGTAGGAGCGGGGGCTTACAATGAGCAGTTCTTC. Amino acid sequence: CASSVGAGAYNEQFF.